These T cell receptor beta chains were read from a single sample in a study of cytotoxic CD8 clonotypes in ibrutinib-treated CLL. Clones were read by immunoSEQ multiplex PCR, and TCRdb kept only the in-frame ones, dropping some. The profile shows about 200,000 clones, 72% of them singletons. The material sequenced was PBMCs, taken after 24 months of ibrutinib treatment. The origin of the receptors is a human donor with chronic lymphocytic leukemia. Each CDR3 is given with its conserved first and last residue. The order of the fields is D gene, clone size, J gene, V gene, CDR3 length, CDR3 protein, CDR3 DNA. D genes are given only for firm matches. The size of a clone is reported for some rows only, either as once, few or many, or as a class for expanded clones.

TRBD2 NA TRBJ2-5 TRBV6-1 16 CASSERLAGVEETQYF TGTGCCAGCAGTGAGAGACTAGCGGGAGTCGAAGAGACCCAGTACTTC
TRBD1 few TRBJ2-6 TRBV18 18 CASSPGQGALNWANVLTF TGTGCCAGCTCACCTGGACAGGGCGCTTTGAACTGGGCCAACGTCCTGACTTTC
TRBD2 NA TRBJ2-5 TRBV25-1 16 CASSDVRAGDKETQYF TGTGCCAGCAGTGATGTACGAGCGGGGGATAAAGAGACCCAGTACTTC
NA NA TRBJ2-2 TRBV6-5 14 CASSYFEGTGELFF TGTGCCAGCAGTTACTTTGAAGGCACCGGGGAGCTGTTTTTT
NA NA TRBJ1-1 TRBV18 14 CASSTSGTNTEAFF TGTGCCAGCTCAACCTCCGGGACTAACACTGAAGCTTTCTTT
TRBD1 NA TRBJ1-2 TRBV5-5 14 CASSYRGPNYGYTF TGTGCCAGCAGCTACAGGGGCCCTAACTATGGCTACACCTTC
TRBD2 NA TRBJ2-1 TRBV5-1 13 CASSGGLADEQFF TGCGCCAGCAGCGGGGGACTAGCGGATGAGCAGTTCTTC
NA NA TRBJ2-2 TRBV2 15 CASSTLPRGTGELFF TGTGCCAGCAGCACACTCCCAAGGGGCACCGGGGAGCTGTTTTTT
NA NA TRBJ2-1 TRBV2 12 CASRGTGPKQFF TGTGCCAGCAGGGGGACGGGACCGAAGCAGTTCTTC
NA NA TRBJ2-6 TRBV5-8 16 CASSYEGSSGANVLTF TGTGCCAGCAGCTATGAGGGGAGCTCTGGGGCCAACGTCCTGACTTTC
NA NA TRBJ1-5 TRBV18 18 CASSPGGGRRYSNQPQHF TGTGCCAGCTCACCGGGGGGGGGACGCCGATATAGCAATCAGCCCCAGCATTTT
NA NA TRBJ1-4 TRBV4-3 16 CASSHAVQRGNEKLFF TGCGCCAGCAGCCACGCCGTACAGCGGGGTAATGAAAAACTGTTTTTT
NA NA TRBJ2-7 TRBV4-3 15 CASSTGGGSSYEQYF TGCGCCAGCAGTACCGGGGGAGGATCCTCCTACGAGCAGTACTTC
NA NA TRBJ2-1 TRBV11-2 15 CASRQGLGKYNEQFF TGTGCCAGCAGGCAAGGGTTGGGAAAGTACAATGAGCAGTTCTTC
TRBD2 once TRBJ2-1 TRBV5-4 17 CASSSGLAGRSYNEQFF TGTGCCAGCAGCTCCGGACTAGCCGGAAGGTCCTACAATGAGCAGTTCTTC
NA NA TRBJ2-5 TRBV4-3 13 CASSRDREETQYF TGCGCCAGCTCTAGGGACCGAGAGGAGACCCAGTACTTC
NA few TRBJ1-4 TRBV5-1 15 CASSHGTTTNEKLFF TGCGCCAGCAGCCACGGGACAACAACTAATGAAAAACTGTTTTTT
TRBD2 NA TRBJ2-3 TRBV5-1 14 CASSVGLGTDTQYF TGCGCCAGCAGCGTAGGACTAGGCACAGATACGCAGTATTTT
NA NA TRBJ1-4 TRBV7-8 17 CASSPPGGVWANEKLFF TGTGCCAGCAGCCCCCCGGGGGGCGTCTGGGCTAATGAAAAACTGTTTTTT
NA NA TRBJ1-2 TRBV28 13 CASRLEGVDGYTF TGTGCCAGCAGACTAGAGGGGGTGGATGGCTACACCTTC
NA NA TRBJ2-1 TRBV30 13 CAWEALNSDEQFF TGTGCCTGGGAAGCGCTGAATTCGGATGAGCAGTTCTTC
NA NA TRBJ2-7 TRBV4-2 12 CASSPPTLEQYF TGTGCCAGCAGCCCCCCGACCCTGGAGCAGTACTTC
NA NA TRBJ2-3 TRBV4-1 16 CASSQDRQRITDTQYF TGCGCCAGCAGCCAAGACAGGCAACGGATCACAGATACGCAGTATTTT
TRBD1 NA TRBJ1-5 TRBV7-3 15 CASSLGTGNNQPQHF TGTGCCAGCAGCTTAGGGACAGGGAACAATCAGCCCCAGCATTTT
TRBD2 once TRBJ2-7 TRBV7-2 16 CASSSWTSGRVYEQYF TGTGCCAGCAGCTCTTGGACTAGCGGGAGGGTCTACGAGCAGTACTTC
TRBD2 once TRBJ2-7 TRBV28 17 CASSLMMAGGPPREQYF TGTGCCAGCAGTTTGATGATGGCGGGAGGGCCGCCTCGGGAGCAGTACTTC
NA NA TRBJ2-1 TRBV4-3 14 CASSASLHGYEQFF TGCGCCAGCAGCGCCTCGCTACACGGTTATGAGCAGTTCTTC
TRBD2 NA TRBJ2-1 TRBV4-3 15 CASRHVGGPGNEQFF TGCGCCAGCAGGCACGTGGGAGGGCCCGGCAATGAGCAGTTCTTC
TRBD2 NA TRBJ2-5 TRBV27 16 CASSLLAGGPLETQYF TGTGCCAGCAGTTTATTGGCGGGAGGGCCTCTGGAGACCCAGTACTTC
NA NA TRBJ2-3 TRBV27 17 CASRRRPDGIGTDTQYF TGTGCCAGCAGAAGAAGACCAGACGGGATCGGTACAGATACGCAGTATTTT
TRBD2 NA TRBJ2-4 TRBV4-3 17 CASSRSPGLGEKNIQYF TGCGCCAGCAGCCGATCACCGGGACTAGGAGAGAAAAACATTCAGTACTTC
NA NA TRBJ1-1 TRBV5-6 14 CASSLEGTKTEAFF TGTGCCAGCAGCTTGGAAGGAACTAAAACTGAAGCTTTCTTT
NA NA TRBJ2-7 TRBV5-5 12 CASSVAEYEQYF TGTGCCAGCAGCGTAGCAGAATACGAGCAGTACTTC
TRBD2 NA TRBJ2-1 TRBV27 16 CASSFLGTRPVDEQFF TGTGCCAGCAGTTTCCTCGGGACTAGACCGGTGGATGAGCAGTTCTTC
NA NA TRBJ2-6 TRBV15 16 CATSRDRPSGANVLTF TGTGCCACCAGTAGAGACAGGCCCTCTGGGGCCAACGTCCTGACTTTC
NA NA TRBJ1-2 TRBV27 13 CASTPDLRKGYTF TGTGCCAGCACCCCGGACCTTAGAAAAGGCTACACCTTC
TRBD2 NA TRBJ2-7 TRBV4-3 16 CASSQGRTSGSGEQYF TGCGCCAGCAGCCAAGGCCGGACTAGCGGGAGTGGCGAGCAGTACTTC
NA NA TRBJ2-1 TRBV18 13 CASSPRSVNEQFF TGTGCCAGCTCACCGAGAAGCGTTAATGAGCAGTTCTTC
NA NA TRBJ2-7 TRBV4-1 17 CASSQDVLSNAVDRQYF TGCGCCAGCAGCCAAGATGTTCTTAGCAACGCCGTTGACCGGCAGTACTTC
NA NA TRBJ1-2 TRBV9 14 CASSVGPANYGYTF TGTGCCAGCAGCGTAGGGCCGGCTAACTATGGCTACACCTTC
NA NA TRBJ2-1 TRBV29-1 15 CSVEIHGSWANEQFF TGCAGCGTTGAAATCCATGGTAGCTGGGCCAATGAGCAGTTCTTC
TRBD2 NA TRBJ2-5 TRBV2 13 CASRRLAAETQYF TGTGCCAGCAGACGACTAGCAGCAGAGACCCAGTACTTC
TRBD1 NA TRBJ2-3 TRBV6-1 14 CASSSLRGPDTQYF TGTGCCAGCAGCAGCCTCAGGGGGCCAGATACGCAGTATTTT
TRBD1 NA TRBJ1-1 TRBV6-1 14 CASSLGQGATEAFF TGTGCCAGCAGTCTAGGACAGGGGGCCACTGAAGCTTTCTTT
NA few TRBJ2-7 TRBV5-4 12 CASSLGTHEQYF TGTGCCAGCAGCTTGGGGACACACGAGCAGTACTTC
NA once TRBJ2-1 TRBV7-9 18 CASSLETRLGRSYNEQFF TGTGCCAGCAGCTTAGAGACTCGACTCGGGCGCTCCTACAATGAGCAGTTCTTC
TRBD2 NA TRBJ2-2 TRBV2 18 CASSEWDYRSANTGELFF TGTGCCAGCAGTGAGTGGGACTACCGATCGGCGAACACCGGGGAGCTGTTTTTT
NA NA TRBJ1-2 TRBV7-6 12 CAGGSLRYGYTF TGTGCCGGAGGCAGCCTACGTTATGGCTACACCTTC
NA NA TRBJ1-5 TRBV28 16 CASSPPAKVSNQPQHF TGTGCCAGCAGTCCCCCCGCCAAGGTTAGCAATCAGCCCCAGCATTTT
TRBD1 few TRBJ1-1 TRBV7-8 14 CASSLAGGRTEAFF TGTGCCAGCAGCTTAGCAGGGGGCCGCACTGAAGCTTTCTTT
NA NA TRBJ2-7 TRBV13 16 CASKGPRPEAYYEQYF TGTGCCAGCAAGGGGCCGCGGCCAGAGGCTTACTACGAGCAGTACTTC
NA NA TRBJ1-4 TRBV29-1 13 CSVVEGRWEKLFF TGCAGCGTTGTTGAGGGGAGGTGGGAAAAACTGTTTTTT
NA NA TRBJ2-7 TRBV6-5 14 CASSYRGNSYEQYF TGTGCCAGCAGTTACCGAGGGAATTCCTACGAGCAGTACTTC
NA once TRBJ1-5 TRBV2 14 CASSEVGPKQPQHF TGTGCCAGCAGTGAAGTCGGGCCGAAACAGCCCCAGCATTTT
TRBD1 NA TRBJ2-7 TRBV28 13 CASRTTGLYEQYF TGTGCCAGCAGGACGACAGGGCTCTACGAGCAGTACTTC